A single sample is the source of the 9 T cell receptor beta chains below, sequenced in a study of shared clonotypes between healthy human individuals. Here immunoSEQ multiplex PCR was the method, and the copy in TCRdb shows in-frame clones only, minus some. The sample yields 1.6 million or so clones, approximately 98.5% seen once. Sequenced sample: naive CD4+ T cells sorted from blood. Subset described: CD45RA+ positively selected. The receptors shown here come from a man aged 25 to 40 in good health.

The chain links TRBV19 to TRBJ1-3; 7 bases agree with TRBD1. The V and J ends lost 10 bases and 1 base, in that order; junction bases with no gene match: 10. CDR1 and CDR2 (germline): LNHDA, SQIVND (reference sequence). The CDR3 is made up of 15 amino acids. The CDR3: CATQGDRASGNTIYF. The CDR3 nucleotides are TGTGCCACTCAGGGGGACAGAGCTTCTGGAAACACCATATATTTT.

The chain couples TRBV5-5 to TRBJ2-5; 8 positions match TRBD1. The CDR3 contains 13 residues. Germline V gene sequence: CDR1 SGHKS, CDR2 YYEKEE (reference sequence). Unmatched junction bases numbered 6, after V lost 6 bases and J lost 5 bases. CDR3 region: CASTGQGFETQYF. The CDR3 coding sequence is TGTGCCAGCACCGGACAGGGTTTCGAGACCCAGTACTTC.

This chain connects TRBV25-1 to TRBJ2-2; no definite D call. V was clipped by 3 bases and J by 1 base, with 12 bases between them. Germline V lookup: CDR1 MGHDK, CDR2 SYGVNS. This CDR3 has 16 amino acids. As DNA, the CDR3 is TGTGCCAGCAGTGAGTGGAGATTCATGAACACCGGGGAGCTGTTTTTT. Protein product: CASSEWRFMNTGELFF. Combining the CDR3 with reference TRBV25-1 and TRBJ2-2 gives the whole variable domain EADIYQTPRYLVIGTGKKITLECSQTMGHDKMYWYQQDPGMELHLIHYSYGVNSTEKGDLSSESTVSRIRTEHFPLTLESARPSHTSQYLCASSEWRFMNTGELFFGEGSRLTVL.

This sequence joins TRBV19 and TRBJ2-1; 10 bases agree with TRBD2. This CDR3 region has 16 residues. Germline CDR1 LNHDA, CDR2 SQIVND (reference sequence). The V and J ends lost 0 bases and 9 bases, in that order; junction bases with no gene match: 8. CDR3 in DNA: TGTGCCAGTAGTATAGAGGTGACTAGCGGGCTAGGTGAGCAGTTCTTC. This sequence encodes CASSIEVTSGLGEQFF.

CDR3 loop: CASSFFVGEKLFF. CDR3 DNA: TGTGCCAGCAGCTTCTTTGTTGGTGAAAAACTGTTTTTT. This chain links TRBV7-9 with TRBJ1-4, with no clear D. Germline V gives CDR1 SEHNR, CDR2 FQNEAQ (reference sequence). Trimming cost V 3 bases and J 7 bases, with 9 bases left between them. The CDR3 has 13 amino acids. The variable domain in full, completed from reference TRBV7-9 and TRBJ1-4, reads DTGVSQNPRHKITKRGQNVTFRCDPISEHNRLYWYRQTLGQGPEFLTYFQNEAQLEKSRLLSDRFSAERPKGSFSTLEIQRTEQGDSAMYLCASSFFVGEKLFFGSGTQLSVL.

This chain uses TRBV5-4 with TRBJ2-1, with D maybe TRBD1 (6 bases). The CDR3 covers 15 residues. V lost 5 bases and J 4 bases, leaving 16 bases between the germline ends. Germline CDR1 reads SGHNT; CDR2 reads YYREEE (reference sequence). The CDR3 protein is CASSSTGQHYNEQFF. The CDR3 DNA reads as TGTGCCAGCAGTTCGACAGGCCAACATTACAATGAGCAGTTCTTC.

This chain links TRBV5-6 with TRBJ2-3; D is possibly TRBD2 (6 bases). The germline V and J ends were trimmed by 2 bases and 0 bases, with 13 bases remaining between them. The CDR3 has 16 amino acids. Germline lookup yields CDR1 SGHDT and CDR2 YYEEEE. The CDR3, as DNA: TGTGCCAGCAGCTTCAGGCTAGCGCCTAGCACAGATACGCAGTATTTT. This encodes CASSFRLAPSTDTQYF.

To note about this clone: Other DNA sequences in this sample translate to the same CDR3. V and J are TRBV2 and TRBJ1-1; D might be TRBD1 (5 bases). In germline, CDR1 is SNHLY, CDR2 FYNNEI. V lost 5 bases and J lost 0, with 7 bases in between. The CDR3 is made up of 13 amino acids. The CDR3 DNA reads TGTGCCAGCAGTAGGGGCTTGAACACTGAAGCTTTCTTT. Translating gives CASSRGLNTEAFF. Using reference TRBV2 and TRBJ1-1 for the parts outside the CDR3, the full variable domain is EPEVTQTPSHQVTQMGQEVILRCVPISNHLYFYWYRQILGQKVEFLVSFYNNEISEKSEIFDDQFSVERPDGSNFTLKIRSTKLEDSAMYFCASSRGLNTEAFFGQGTRLTVV.

The chain links TRBV6-5 to TRBJ1-5, with D maybe TRBD1 (6 bases). V dropped 5 bases and J dropped 3 bases, with 14 bases sitting between them. Per the germline V gene, CDR1 is MNHEY and CDR2 is SVGAGI. This CDR3 is 15 amino acids long. The CDR3 loop is CASSIQGRTNQPQHF. The DNA of the CDR3 is TGTGCCAGCAGTATACAGGGAAGGACCAATCAGCCCCAGCATTTT.